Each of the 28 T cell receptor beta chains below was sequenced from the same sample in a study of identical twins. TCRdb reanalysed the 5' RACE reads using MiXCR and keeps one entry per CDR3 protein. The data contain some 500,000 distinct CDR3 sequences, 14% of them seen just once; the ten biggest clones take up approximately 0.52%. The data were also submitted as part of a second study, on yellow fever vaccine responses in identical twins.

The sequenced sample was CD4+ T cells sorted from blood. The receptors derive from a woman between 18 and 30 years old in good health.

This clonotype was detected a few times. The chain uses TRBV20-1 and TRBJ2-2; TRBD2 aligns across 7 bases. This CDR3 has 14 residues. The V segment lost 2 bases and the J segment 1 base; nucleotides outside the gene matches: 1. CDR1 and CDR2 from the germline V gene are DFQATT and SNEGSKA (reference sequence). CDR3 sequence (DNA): TGCAGTGCTAGACTAGCGGAGAACACCGGGGAGCTGTTTTTT. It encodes CSARLAENTGELFF.

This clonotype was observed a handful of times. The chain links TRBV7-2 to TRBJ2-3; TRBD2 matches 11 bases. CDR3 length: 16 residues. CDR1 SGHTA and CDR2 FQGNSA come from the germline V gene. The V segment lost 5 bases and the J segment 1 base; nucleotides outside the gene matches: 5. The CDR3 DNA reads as TGTGCCAGCAGCGTCCAGACTAGCGGGGGCACAGATACGCAGTATTTT. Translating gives CASSVQTSGGTDTQYF.

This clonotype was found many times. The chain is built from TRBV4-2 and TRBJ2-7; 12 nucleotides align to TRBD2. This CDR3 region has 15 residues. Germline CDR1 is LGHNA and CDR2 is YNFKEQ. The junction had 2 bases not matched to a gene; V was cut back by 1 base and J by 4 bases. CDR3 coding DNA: TGTGCCAGCAGCCAAGCGACTAGCGGGGGTTACGAGCAGTACTTC. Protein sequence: CASSQATSGGYEQYF.

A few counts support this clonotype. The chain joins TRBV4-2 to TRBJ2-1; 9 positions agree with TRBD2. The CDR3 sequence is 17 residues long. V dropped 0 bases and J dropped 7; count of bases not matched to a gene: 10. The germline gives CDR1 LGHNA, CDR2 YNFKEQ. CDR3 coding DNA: TGTGCCAGCAGCCAAGAGGGGGACGGCGGGAGGGCGAATGAGCAGTTCTTC. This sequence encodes CASSQEGDGGRANEQFF.

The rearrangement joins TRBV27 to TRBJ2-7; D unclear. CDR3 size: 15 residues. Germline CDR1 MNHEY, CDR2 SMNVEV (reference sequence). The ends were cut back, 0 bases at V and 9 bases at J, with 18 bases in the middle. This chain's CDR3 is CASSLSPGAIWVQYF. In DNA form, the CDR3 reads TGTGCCAGCAGTTTATCGCCAGGTGCAATCTGGGTGCAGTACTTC.

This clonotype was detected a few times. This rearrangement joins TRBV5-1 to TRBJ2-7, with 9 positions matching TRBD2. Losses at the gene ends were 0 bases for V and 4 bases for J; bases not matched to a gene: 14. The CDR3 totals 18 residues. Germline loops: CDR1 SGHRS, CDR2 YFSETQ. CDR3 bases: TGCGCCAGCAGCTTGGCTCCTAGCGGGGAGCTTGTAGGGTACGAGCAGTACTTC. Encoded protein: CASSLAPSGELVGYEQYF.

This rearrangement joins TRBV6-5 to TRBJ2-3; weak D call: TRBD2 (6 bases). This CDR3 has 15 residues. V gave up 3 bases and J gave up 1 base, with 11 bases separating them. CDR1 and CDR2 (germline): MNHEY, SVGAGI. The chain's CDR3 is CASSYFKRGTDTQYF. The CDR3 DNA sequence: TGTGCCAGCAGTTATTTCAAGCGGGGCACAGATACGCAGTATTTT.

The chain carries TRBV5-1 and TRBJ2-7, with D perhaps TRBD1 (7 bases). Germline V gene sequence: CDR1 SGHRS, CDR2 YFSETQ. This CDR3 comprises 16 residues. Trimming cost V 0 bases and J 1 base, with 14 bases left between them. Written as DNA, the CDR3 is TGCGCCAGCAGCTTGGAGGGGGCCGGGGGATCCTACGAGCAGTACTTC. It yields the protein CASSLEGAGGSYEQYF. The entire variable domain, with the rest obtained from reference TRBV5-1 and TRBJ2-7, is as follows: KAGVTQTPRYLIKTRGQQVTLSCSPISGHRSVSWYQQTPGQGLQFLFEYFSETQRNKGNFPGRFSGRQFSNSRSEMNVSTLELGDSALYLCASSLEGAGGSYEQYFGPGTRLTVT.

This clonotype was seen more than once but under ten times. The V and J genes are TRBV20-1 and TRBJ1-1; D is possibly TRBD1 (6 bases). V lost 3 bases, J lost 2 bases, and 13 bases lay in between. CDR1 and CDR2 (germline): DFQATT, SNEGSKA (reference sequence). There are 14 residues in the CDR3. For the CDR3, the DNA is TGCAGTGCTAGTATGGCAGGGGAAAACACTGAAGCTTTCTTT. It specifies CSASMAGENTEAFF.

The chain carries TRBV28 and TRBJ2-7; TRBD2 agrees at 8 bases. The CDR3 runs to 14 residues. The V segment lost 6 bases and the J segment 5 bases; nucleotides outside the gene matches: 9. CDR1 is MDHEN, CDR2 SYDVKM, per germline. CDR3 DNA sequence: TGTGCCAGCAGGCGGAGCGGGAGTCTCGACGAGCAGTACTTC. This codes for CASRRSGSLDEQYF.

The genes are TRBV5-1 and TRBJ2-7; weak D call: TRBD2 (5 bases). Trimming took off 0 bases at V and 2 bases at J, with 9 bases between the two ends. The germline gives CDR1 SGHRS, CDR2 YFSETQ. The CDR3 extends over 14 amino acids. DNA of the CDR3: TGCGCCAGCAGCTTGGATGGACTGGCCTACGAGCAGTACTTC. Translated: CASSLDGLAYEQYF. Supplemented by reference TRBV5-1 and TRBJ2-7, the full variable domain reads KAGVTQTPRYLIKTRGQQVTLSCSPISGHRSVSWYQQTPGQGLQFLFEYFSETQRNKGNFPGRFSGRQFSNSRSEMNVSTLELGDSALYLCASSLDGLAYEQYFGPGTRLTVT.

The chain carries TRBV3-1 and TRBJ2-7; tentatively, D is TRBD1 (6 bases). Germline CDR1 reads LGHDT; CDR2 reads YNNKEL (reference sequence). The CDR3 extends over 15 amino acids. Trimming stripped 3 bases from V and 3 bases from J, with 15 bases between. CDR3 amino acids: CASSHPTGANYEQYF. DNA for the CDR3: TGTGCCAGCAGCCATCCGACAGGAGCTAACTACGAGCAGTACTTC.

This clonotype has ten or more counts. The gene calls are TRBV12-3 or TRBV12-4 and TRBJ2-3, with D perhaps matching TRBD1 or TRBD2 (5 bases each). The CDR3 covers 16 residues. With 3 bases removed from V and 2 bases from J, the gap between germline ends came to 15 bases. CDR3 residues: CASSLLSQGPTDTQYF. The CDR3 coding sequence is TGTGCCAGCAGTTTGTTAAGCCAGGGACCCACAGATACGCAGTATTTT.

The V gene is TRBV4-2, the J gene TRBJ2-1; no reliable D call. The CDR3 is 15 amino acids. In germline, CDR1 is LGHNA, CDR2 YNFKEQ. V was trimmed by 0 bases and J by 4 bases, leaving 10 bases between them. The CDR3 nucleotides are TGTGCCAGCAGCCAAGACACCAGGAGTTACAATGAGCAGTTCTTC. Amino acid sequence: CASSQDTRSYNEQFF.

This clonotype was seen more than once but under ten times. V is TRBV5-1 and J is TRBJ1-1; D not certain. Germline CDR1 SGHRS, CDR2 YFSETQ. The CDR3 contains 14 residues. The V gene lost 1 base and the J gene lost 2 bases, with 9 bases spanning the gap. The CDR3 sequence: CASSLWISNTEAFF. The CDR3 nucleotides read TGCGCCAGCAGCTTGTGGATCTCAAACACTGAAGCTTTCTTT.

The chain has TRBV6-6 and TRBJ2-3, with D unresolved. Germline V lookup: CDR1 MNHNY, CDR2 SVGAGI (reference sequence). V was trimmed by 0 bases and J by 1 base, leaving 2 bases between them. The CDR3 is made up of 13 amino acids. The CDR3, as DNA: TGTGCCAGCAGTTACTCGGGCACAGATACGCAGTATTTT. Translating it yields CASSYSGTDTQYF.

The DNA of the CDR3 is TGTGCCAGCAGGACCAGGGGGCGCTTGAAGTACTTC. As protein: CASRTRGRLKYF. This rearrangement joins TRBV6-1 to TRBJ2-7, with 8 bases matching TRBD1. This CDR3 region has 12 residues. Germline CDR1 reads MNHNS; CDR2 reads SASEGT. With 6 bases clipped from V and 11 bases from J, the junction kept 9 bases outside the gene matches.

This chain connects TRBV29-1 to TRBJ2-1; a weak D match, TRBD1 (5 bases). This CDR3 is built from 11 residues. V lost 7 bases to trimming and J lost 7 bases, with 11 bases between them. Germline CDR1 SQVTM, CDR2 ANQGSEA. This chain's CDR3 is CSANPGNEQFF. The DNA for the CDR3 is TGCAGCGCCAACCCAGGGAATGAGCAGTTCTTC.

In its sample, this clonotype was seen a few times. The CDR3 protein is CASSEIGTAGTQYF. CDR3 in DNA: TGCGCCAGCAGCGAGATCGGGACTGCAGGTACGCAGTATTTT. The J gene is TRBJ2-3, the V gene TRBV5-1; TRBD2 is a possible D gene (6 bases). This CDR3 has 14 residues. CDR1 is SGHRS, CDR2 YFSETQ, per germline. Between the trimmed V and J ends, which lost 4 bases and 8 bases, there was a span of 17 bases.

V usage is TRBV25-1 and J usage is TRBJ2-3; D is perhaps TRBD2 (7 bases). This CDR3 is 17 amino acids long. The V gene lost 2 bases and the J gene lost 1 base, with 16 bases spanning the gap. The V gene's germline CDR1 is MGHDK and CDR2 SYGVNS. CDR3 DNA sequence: TGTGCCAGCAGTGAAGGTGGGGGGGGGCCGGGCACAGATACGCAGTATTTT. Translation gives CASSEGGGGPGTDTQYF.

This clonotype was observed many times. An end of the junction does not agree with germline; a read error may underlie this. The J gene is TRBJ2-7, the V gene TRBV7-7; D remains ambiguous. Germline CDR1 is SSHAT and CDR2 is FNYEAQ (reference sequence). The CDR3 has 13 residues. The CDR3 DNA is TGTGCTAGCAGCGCGAAAACAAACGGGGAGCAGTACTTC. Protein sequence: CASSAKTNGEQYF.

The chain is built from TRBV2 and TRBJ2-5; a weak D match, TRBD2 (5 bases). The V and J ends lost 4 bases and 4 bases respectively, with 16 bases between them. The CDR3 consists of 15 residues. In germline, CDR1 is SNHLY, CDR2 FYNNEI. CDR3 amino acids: CASSGTPGVGETQYF. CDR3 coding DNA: TGTGCCAGCAGTGGGACCCCCGGGGTGGGAGAGACCCAGTACTTC. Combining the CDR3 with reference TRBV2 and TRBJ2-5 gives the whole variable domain EPEVTQTPSHQVTQMGQEVILRCVPISNHLYFYWYRQILGQKVEFLVSFYNNEISEKSEIFDDQFSVERPDGSNFTLKIRSTKLEDSAMYFCASSGTPGVGETQYFGPGTRLLVL.

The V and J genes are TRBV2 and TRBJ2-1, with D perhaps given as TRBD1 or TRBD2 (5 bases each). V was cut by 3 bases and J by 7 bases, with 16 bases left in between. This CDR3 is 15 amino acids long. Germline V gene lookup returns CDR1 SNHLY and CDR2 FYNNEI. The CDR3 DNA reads TGTGCCAGCAGTGAGAGTCTCGGGGCGAGAAATGAGCAGTTCTTC. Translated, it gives CASSESLGARNEQFF.

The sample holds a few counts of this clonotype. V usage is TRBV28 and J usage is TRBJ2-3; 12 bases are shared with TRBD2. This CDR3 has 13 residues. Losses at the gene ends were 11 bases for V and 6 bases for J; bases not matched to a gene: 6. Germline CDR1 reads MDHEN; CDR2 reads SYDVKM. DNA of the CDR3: TGTGCCTCTGGACTAGCGGGGAGGGATACGCAGTATTTT. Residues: CASGLAGRDTQYF.

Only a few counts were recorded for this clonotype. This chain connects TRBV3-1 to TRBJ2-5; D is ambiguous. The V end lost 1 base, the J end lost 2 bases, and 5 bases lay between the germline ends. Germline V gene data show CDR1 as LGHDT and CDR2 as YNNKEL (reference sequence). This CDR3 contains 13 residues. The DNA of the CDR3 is TGTGCCAGCAGCCAAGTCGCGCAAGAGACCCAGTACTTC. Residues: CASSQVAQETQYF.

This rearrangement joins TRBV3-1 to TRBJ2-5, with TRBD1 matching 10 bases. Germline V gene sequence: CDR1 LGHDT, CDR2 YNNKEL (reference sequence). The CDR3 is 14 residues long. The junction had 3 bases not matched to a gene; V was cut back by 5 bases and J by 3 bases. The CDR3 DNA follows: TGTGCCAGCAGCACCGGGACAGGGGAAGAGACCCAGTACTTC. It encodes CASSTGTGEETQYF.

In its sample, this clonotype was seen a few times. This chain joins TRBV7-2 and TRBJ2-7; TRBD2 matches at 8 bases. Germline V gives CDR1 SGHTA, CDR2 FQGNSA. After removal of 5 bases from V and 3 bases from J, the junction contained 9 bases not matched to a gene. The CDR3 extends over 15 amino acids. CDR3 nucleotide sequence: TGTGCCAGCAGCCAGAACGGGAGGGCCCTCTACGAGCAGTACTTC. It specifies CASSQNGRALYEQYF.

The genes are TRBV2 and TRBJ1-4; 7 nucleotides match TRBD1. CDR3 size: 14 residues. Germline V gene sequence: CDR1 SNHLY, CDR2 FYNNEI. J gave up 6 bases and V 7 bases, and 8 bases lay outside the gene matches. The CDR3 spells CASILYRGDEKLFF. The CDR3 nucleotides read TGTGCCAGCATTCTCTACAGGGGCGATGAAAAACTGTTTTTT.